This passage covers 8 T cell receptor beta chains from one sample sequenced in a study of Ad26.COV2.S vaccination and SARS-CoV-2 variants. Treatment described: about 20 received Ad26.COV2.S at low or high dose, single or two shots; about 5 received placebo; per-sample allocation not given. Repertoires come from day 63 after the first vaccine or placebo injection. Clones were read by immunoSEQ multiplex PCR, and TCRdb kept only the in-frame ones, dropping some. The sample consists of 510,000 or so clones, roughly nine tenths of them appearing once. The source was peripheral blood, collected in a trial of Ad26.COV2.S vaccine versus placebo. Receptors were obtained from a person aged 18-60 years who received the Ad26.COV2.S COVID-19 vaccine or a placebo.

This clone was counted a single time. J is TRBJ2-1 and V is TRBV7-2; no definite D call. Looked up from germline, CDR1 is SGHTA and CDR2 is FQGNSA. With 7 bases removed from V and 4 bases from J, the gap between germline ends came to 20 bases. CDR3 length: 16 amino acids. The CDR3 DNA reads TGTGCCAGCACCTCAAGTTGGACCCTAGGGTACAATGAGCAGTTCTTC. Translated: CASTSSWTLGYNEQFF.

The chain has TRBV28 and TRBJ2-3; TRBD1 or TRBD2 may be the D gene (6 bases each). Trimming shortened V by 9 bases and J by 3 bases, and 16 bases separated the two germline ends. The CDR3 totals 14 residues. Per germline, CDR1 MDHEN and CDR2 SYDVKM. For the CDR3, the DNA is TGTGCCAGTCGAAGGGGGGATACGACAGATACGCAGTATTTT. Protein: CASRRGDTTDTQYF. The full variable domain, in which reference TRBV28 and TRBJ2-3 provide the parts outside the CDR3, is DVKVTQSSRYLVKRTGEKVFLECVQDMDHENMFWYRQDPGLGLRLIYFSYDVKMKEKGDIPEGYSVSREKKERFSLILESASTNQTSMYLCASRRGDTTDTQYFGPGTRLTVL.

The chain is built from TRBV28 and TRBJ1-1; weak D call: TRBD1 (6 bases). This CDR3 is built from 15 residues. Germline lookup yields CDR1 MDHEN and CDR2 SYDVKM. Trimming shortened V by 7 bases and J by 3 bases, and 18 bases separated the two germline ends. The CDR3 is CASIMLQGGYTEAFF. The CDR3 DNA sequence: TGTGCCAGCATCATGTTACAGGGCGGATACACTGAAGCTTTCTTT.

The chain recombines TRBV30 with TRBJ2-3, with 7 bases fitting TRBD2. Losses at the gene ends were 5 bases for V and 8 bases for J; bases not matched to a gene: 16. Germline V gene data show CDR1 as GTSNPN and CDR2 as SVGIG (reference sequence). CDR3 length: 15 amino acids. The CDR3 region has the DNA TGTGCCTGGTCAAGACTAGCCGGTCGGATGGGTACGCAGTATTTT. It yields the protein CAWSRLAGRMGTQYF.

V gene TRBV19 combines with J gene TRBJ2-3, with TRBD1 matching 9 bases. The J segment lost 2 bases and the V segment lost 6 bases, leaving 12 bases of the junction unmatched. Germline V gene data show CDR1 as LNHDA and CDR2 as SQIVND (reference sequence). The CDR3 is made up of 17 amino acids. CDR3 coding DNA: TGTGCCAGTAGAAGCTCCGGGACAGGGATACACACAGATACGCAGTATTTT. Translation gives CASRSSGTGIHTDTQYF.

This clone was counted between two and nine times. The CDR3 region has the DNA TGTGCCAGCACCCTTCCGGGGGTGCCCGACTATGGCTACACCTTC. As protein: CASTLPGVPDYGYTF. The chain couples TRBV5-6 to TRBJ1-2, with D possibly being TRBD1 (5 bases). V dropped 6 bases and J dropped 3 bases, with 18 bases sitting between them. Germline V lookup: CDR1 SGHDT, CDR2 YYEEEE. The CDR3 consists of 15 residues.

This chain joins TRBV9 and TRBJ1-5; a weak D match, TRBD1 (6 bases). This CDR3 is 15 amino acids long. From germline, CDR1 is SGDLS and CDR2 YYNGEE. The germline V and J ends were trimmed by 4 bases and 3 bases, with 14 bases remaining between them. The CDR3 sequence is CASSLSGQLNQPQHF. The CDR3 DNA reads TGTGCCAGCAGCCTCAGCGGACAGCTCAATCAGCCCCAGCATTTT.

The chain links TRBV13 to TRBJ1-2; D not certain. The CDR3 extends over 16 amino acids. Germline assignment: CDR1 PRHDT and CDR2 FYEKMQ (reference sequence). With 2 bases removed from V and 4 bases from J, the gap between germline ends came to 17 bases. CDR3 region: CASSLRRTGYGYGYTF. The CDR3 DNA follows: TGTGCCAGCAGCTTACGGCGTACGGGGTACGGCTATGGCTACACCTTC.